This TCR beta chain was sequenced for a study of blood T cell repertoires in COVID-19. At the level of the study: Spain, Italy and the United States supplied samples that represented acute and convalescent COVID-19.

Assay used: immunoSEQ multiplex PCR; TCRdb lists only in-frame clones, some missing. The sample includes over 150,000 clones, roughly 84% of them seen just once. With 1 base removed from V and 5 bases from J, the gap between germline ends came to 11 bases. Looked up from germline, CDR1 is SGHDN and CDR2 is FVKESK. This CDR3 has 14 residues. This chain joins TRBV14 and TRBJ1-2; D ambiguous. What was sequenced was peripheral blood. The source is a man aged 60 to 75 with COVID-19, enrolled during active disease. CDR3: CASSQARAGYGYTF. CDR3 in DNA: TGTGCCAGCAGCCAAGCCCGGGCGGGATATGGCTACACCTTC.